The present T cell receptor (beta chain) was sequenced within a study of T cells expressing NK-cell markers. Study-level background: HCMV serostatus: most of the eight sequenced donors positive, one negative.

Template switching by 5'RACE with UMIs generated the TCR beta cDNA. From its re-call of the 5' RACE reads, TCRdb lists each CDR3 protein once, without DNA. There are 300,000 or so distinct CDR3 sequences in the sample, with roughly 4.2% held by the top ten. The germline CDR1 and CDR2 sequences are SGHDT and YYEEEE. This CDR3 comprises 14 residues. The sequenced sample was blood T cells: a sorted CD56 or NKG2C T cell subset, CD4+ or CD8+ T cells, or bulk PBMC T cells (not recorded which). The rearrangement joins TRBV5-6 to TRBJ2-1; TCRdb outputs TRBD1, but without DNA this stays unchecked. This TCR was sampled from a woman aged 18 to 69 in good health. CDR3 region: CASSSGPGVNEQFF.